One and the same sample provided the 11 T cell receptor beta chains below, sequenced in a study of blood T cell repertoires in COVID-19. Clones were read by immunoSEQ multiplex PCR, and TCRdb kept only the in-frame ones, dropping some. The table includes roughly 77,000 clones, 90% detected once. Sample: peripheral blood. The receptors shown here come from an elderly woman with active COVID-19.

The chain recombines TRBV6-5 with TRBJ2-7; D perhaps matches TRBD2 (6 bases). The germline gives CDR1 MNHEY, CDR2 SVGAGI. The CDR3 runs to 14 residues. Trimming took off 8 bases at V and 3 bases at J, with 17 bases between the two ends. The CDR3 DNA reads as TGTGCCAGCGTCAGTAGGCGGGACGGCTACGAGCAGTACTTC. It encodes CASVSRRDGYEQYF.

The chain has TRBV6-2 or TRBV6-3 and TRBJ2-3; D not resolved. The ends were cut back, 5 bases at V and 3 bases at J, with 3 bases in the middle. Germline assignment: CDR1 MNHEY and CDR2 SVGEGT. CDR3 length: 11 residues. CDR3 loop: CASSHTDTQYF. CDR3 bases: TGTGCCAGCAGTCATACAGATACGCAGTATTTT.

The chain links TRBV3-1 (or the pseudogene TRBV3-2) to TRBJ2-3; the D gene is possibly TRBD1 (6 bases). CDR1 is LGHDT and CDR2 is YNNKEL in the germline V gene (reference sequence). CDR3 length: 14 amino acids. The V and J ends lost 4 bases and 1 base respectively, with 9 bases between them. CDR3 DNA: TGTGCCAGCAGCCTTCGGACAGGCACAGATACGCAGTATTTT. Its protein is CASSLRTGTDTQYF.

The CDR3: CASSTTGGETQYF. CDR3 coding DNA: TGTGCCAGCAGTACGACCGGCGGGGAGACCCAGTACTTC. J is TRBJ2-5 and V is TRBV7-9; possible D gene TRBD2, 5 bases. Trimming removed 6 bases from V and 5 bases from J, with 13 bases in between. The CDR3 has 13 residues. In germline, CDR1 is SEHNR, CDR2 FQNEAQ (reference sequence).

This clone has at least ten counts. The rearrangement links TRBV18 to TRBJ2-1; D ambiguous. Germline V gene data show CDR1 as KGHSH and CDR2 as LQKENI. The V gene lost 0 bases and the J gene lost 4 bases, with 10 bases spanning the gap. The CDR3 covers 15 residues. The DNA of the CDR3 is TGTGCCAGCTCACCACCCGCCGGGTTTTACAATGAGCAGTTCTTC. Protein sequence: CASSPPAGFYNEQFF.

The chain combines TRBV15 with TRBJ2-1; maybe TRBD1 (6 bases). Trimming took 4 bases from V and 8 from J, leaving 12 bases between them. Germline CDR1 is LNHNV and CDR2 is YYDKDF (reference sequence). CDR3 size: 13 residues. The DNA for the CDR3 is TGTGCCACCAGCATCCGCAGGGGCGATGAGCAGTTCTTC. The encoded protein is CATSIRRGDEQFF. The variable domain in full, completed from reference TRBV15 and TRBJ2-1, reads DAMVIQNPRYQVTQFGKPVTLSCSQTLNHNVMYWYQQKSSQAPKLLFHYYDKDFNNEADTPDNFQSRRPNTSFCFLDIRSPGLGDTAMYLCATSIRRGDEQFFGPGTRLTVL.

The chain is built from TRBV11-3 and TRBJ2-1, with TRBD2 matching over 14 bases. This CDR3 has 16 residues. With V trimmed by 5 bases and J by 7 bases, 7 bases remained unmatched. Germline V gene sequence: CDR1 SGHNT, CDR2 YENEEA. CDR3 bases: TGTGCCAGCAGCCAGGGACTAGCGGGAGTAGATAATGAGCAGTTCTTC. This translates into CASSQGLAGVDNEQFF. The variable domain in full, completed from reference TRBV11-3 and TRBJ2-1, reads EAGVVQSPRYKIIEKKQPVAFWCNPISGHNTLYWYLQNLGQGPELLIRYENEEAVDDSQLPKDRFSAERLKGVDSTLKIQPAELGDSAVYLCASSQGLAGVDNEQFFGPGTRLTVL.

The chain is built from TRBV11-2 and TRBJ2-7; 7 bases line up with TRBD1. Germline V lookup: CDR1 SGHAT, CDR2 FQNNGV. The CDR3 contains 13 residues. With 3 bases clipped from V and 1 base from J, the junction kept 0 bases outside the gene matches. The DNA of the CDR3 is TGTGCCAGCAGCTTGGGACAGTCCTACGAGCAGTACTTC. Translation: CASSLGQSYEQYF. The variable domain in full, with the rest retrieved from reference TRBV11-2 and TRBJ2-7, is EAGVAQSPRYKIIEKRQSVAFWCNPISGHATLYWYQQILGQGPKLLIQFQNNGVVDDSQLPKDRFSAERLKGVDSTLKIQPAKLEDSAVYLCASSLGQSYEQYFGPGTRLTVT.

V gene TRBV4-2 combines with J gene TRBJ2-2, with D unclear. V was pared by 6 bases and J by 9 bases, with 20 bases between. There are 15 residues in the CDR3. CDR1 is LGHNA and CDR2 is YNFKEQ in the germline V gene. The CDR3 spells CASRPEIPSSWELFF. CDR3 coding DNA: TGTGCCAGCAGACCCGAAATCCCCTCGAGCTGGGAGCTGTTTTTT.

The sample holds a few counts of this clone. The V and J genes are TRBV4-1 and TRBJ2-3; 13 bases agree with TRBD2. The CDR3 is made up of 22 amino acids. Germline CDR1 MGHRA, CDR2 YSYEKL. The V segment lost 0 bases and the J segment 0 bases; nucleotides outside the gene matches: 15. DNA for the CDR3: TGCGCCAGCAGCCAAGACCTCCGGACTAGCGGGAGAGTAGGAAGGAGCACAGATACGCAGTATTTT. As protein: CASSQDLRTSGRVGRSTDTQYF.

This clone is termed medium-sized. The chain couples TRBV7-6 to TRBJ2-7, with D perhaps TRBD1 (6 bases). CDR1 is SGHVS, CDR2 FNYEAQ, per germline. The length of the CDR3 is 15 residues. V was pared by 1 base and J by 3 bases, with 13 bases between. The CDR3: CASSLEPGHLYEQYF. CDR3 in DNA: TGTGCCAGCAGCTTAGAACCGGGACACCTCTACGAGCAGTACTTC.